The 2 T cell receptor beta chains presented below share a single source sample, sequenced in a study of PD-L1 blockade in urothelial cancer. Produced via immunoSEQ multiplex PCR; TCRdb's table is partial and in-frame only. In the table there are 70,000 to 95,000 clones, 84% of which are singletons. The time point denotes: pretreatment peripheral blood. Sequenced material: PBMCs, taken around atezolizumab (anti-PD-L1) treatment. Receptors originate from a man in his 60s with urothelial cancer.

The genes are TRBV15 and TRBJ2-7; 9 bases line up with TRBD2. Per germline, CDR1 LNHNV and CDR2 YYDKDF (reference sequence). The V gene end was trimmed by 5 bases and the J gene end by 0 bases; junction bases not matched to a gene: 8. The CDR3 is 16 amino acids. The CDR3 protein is CATSANSGGSSYEQYF. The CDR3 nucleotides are TGTGCCACCAGCGCCAATAGCGGGGGCTCCTCCTACGAGCAGTACTTC. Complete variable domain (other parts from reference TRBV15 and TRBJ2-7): DAMVIQNPRYQVTQFGKPVTLSCSQTLNHNVMYWYQQKSSQAPKLLFHYYDKDFNNEADTPDNFQSRRPNTSFCFLDIRSPGLGDTAMYLCATSANSGGSSYEQYFGPGTRLTVT.

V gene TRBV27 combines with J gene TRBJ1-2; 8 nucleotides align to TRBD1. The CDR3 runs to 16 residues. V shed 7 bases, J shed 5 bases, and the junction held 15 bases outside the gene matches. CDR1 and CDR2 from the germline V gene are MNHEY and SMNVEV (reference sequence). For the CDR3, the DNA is TGTGCCAGCACCTCGGGACAGGCCCGGACACTTTATGGCTACACCTTC. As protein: CASTSGQARTLYGYTF.